A single sample is the source of the 24 T cell receptor beta chains below, sequenced in a study of blood T cells in healthy people across ages. A J-beta primer mix and a sample-barcoded 5' primer were used in a second PCR of about 7 to 12 cycles. TCRdb recomputed calls from the 5' RACE reads with MiXCR, one row per CDR3 protein. The sample contains more than 550,000 distinct CDR3 sequences, roughly 20% of which appear only once. Material: blood. The receptors come from a man between 65 and 85 years old in good health.

This clonotype was seen more than once but under ten times. The chain uses TRBV28 and TRBJ2-7; 9 nucleotides line up with TRBD1. V was pared by 3 bases and J by 4 bases, with 1 base of the junction left unmatched. The germline V gene has CDR1 MDHEN and CDR2 SYDVKM. The CDR3 is made up of 13 amino acids. For the CDR3, the DNA is TGTGCCAGCAGTTTTGACAGGGGGTACGAGCAGTACTTC. Translating it yields CASSFDRGYEQYF.

This clonotype was observed a handful of times. The chain is built from TRBV7-2 and TRBJ1-5; tentative D call: TRBD1 (5 bases). Germline CDR1 SGHTA, CDR2 FQGNSA. The ends were cut back, 2 bases at V and 7 bases at J, with 9 bases in the middle. The CDR3 spans 13 residues. The CDR3 nucleotides are TGTGCCAGCAGCTTAAAGGGGTACCAGCCCCAGCATTTT. Amino acid sequence: CASSLKGYQPQHF.

The CDR3 is CASSMNHRSYTEAFF. As DNA, the CDR3 is TGCGCCAGCAGCATGAACCACAGGAGCTACACTGAAGCTTTCTTT. This sequence joins TRBV5-1 and TRBJ1-1; D may be TRBD1 (5 bases). The V gene lost 4 bases and the J gene lost 3 bases, with 16 bases spanning the gap. This CDR3 comprises 15 residues. Germline V gene lookup returns CDR1 SGHRS and CDR2 YFSETQ.

The table lists this clonotype with a few counts. The V gene is TRBV12-3 or TRBV12-4, the J gene TRBJ1-2; 8 nucleotides match TRBD1. The CDR3 loop spans 14 amino acids. V lost 4 bases, J lost 8 bases, and 9 bases stayed unmatched. CDR3 sequence reads: CASSSQGAPPGYTF. The DNA for the CDR3 is TGTGCCAGCAGTTCCCAGGGGGCCCCTCCGGGCTACACCTTC.

There are a few counts of this clonotype. The rearrangement joins TRBV4-1 to TRBJ2-1; D perhaps matches TRBD2 (6 bases). Germline-derived CDR1 and CDR2 are MGHRA and YSYEKL. The CDR3 has 15 residues. Trimming took off 7 bases at V and 4 bases at J, with 17 bases between the two ends. The CDR3 here is CASTPGGSGYNEQFF. CDR3 sequence (DNA): TGCGCCAGCACCCCAGGAGGTAGCGGTTACAATGAGCAGTTCTTC.

The CDR3 here is CASSLSGTSGRNEQFF. CDR3 nucleotides: TGCGCCAGCAGCTTATCCGGGACTAGCGGGAGAAATGAGCAGTTCTTC. The chain combines TRBV5-1 with TRBJ2-1; 14 bases match TRBD2. Germline V gene data show CDR1 as SGHRS and CDR2 as YFSETQ. With V trimmed by 2 bases and J by 7 bases, 5 bases remained unmatched. CDR3 length: 16 residues.

A word on this clonotype: The junction shows a germline mismatch at one end, possibly a read error. The chain is built from TRBV4-2 and TRBJ2-5; D remains unclear. The J call may be wrong; the DNA end is better matched by TRBJ2-1. CDR1 LGHNA and CDR2 YNFKEQ come from the germline V gene. CDR3 length: 14 amino acids. The CDR3 here is CAGSPLEDYNEQFF. In DNA form, the CDR3 reads TGTGCCGGCAGCCCCCTCGAGGACTACAATGAGCAGTTCTTC.

This clonotype turned up a few times. This chain connects TRBV5-1 to TRBJ2-5; 7 positions match TRBD2. CDR1 and CDR2 from the germline V gene are SGHRS and YFSETQ. This CDR3 is 16 amino acids long. Germline trimming cut 2 bases from V and 2 bases from J; bases unmatched to any gene: 9. In DNA form, the CDR3 reads TGCGCCAGCAGCTTCTTCTCGGGAGGATTACAAGAGACCCAGTACTTC. Its translation: CASSFFSGGLQETQYF.

This clonotype turned up a few times. This chain links TRBV11-2 with TRBJ2-5; either TRBD1 or TRBD2 may supply D (5 bases each). V lost 3 bases and J lost 3, with 11 bases in between. Per germline, CDR1 SGHAT and CDR2 FQNNGV. The CDR3 loop spans 14 amino acids. The CDR3, as DNA: TGTGCCAGCAGCTTGGGGACGACAAAAGAGACCCAGTACTTC. This translates into CASSLGTTKETQYF.

The rearrangement uses TRBV20-1 and TRBJ2-1; TRBD2 agrees at 15 bases. This CDR3 region has 20 residues. Germline CDR1 DFQATT, CDR2 SNEGSKA (reference sequence). Germline trimming cut 2 bases from V and 2 bases from J; bases unmatched to any gene: 13. The CDR3 coding sequence is TGCAGTGCTAGATCAGAGACGGGACTAGCGGGAGGAGGGGCCTACAATGAGCAGTTCTTC. The encoded protein is CSARSETGLAGGGAYNEQFF.

This clonotype was seen only a few times. The chain has TRBV29-1 and TRBJ2-2; 14 nucleotides agree with TRBD2. Losses at the gene ends were 4 bases for V and 2 bases for J; bases not matched to a gene: 3. The CDR3 runs to 16 residues. Looked up from germline, CDR1 is SQVTM and CDR2 is ANQGSEA. CDR3 nucleotides: TGCAGCGTTGCCGGGACTAGCGGGGGCAACACCGGGGAGCTGTTTTTT. Its protein product is CSVAGTSGGNTGELFF.

This clonotype was recorded a few times. The CDR3 region is CASSVVVGETQYF. In DNA, the CDR3 is TGTGCCAGCAGCGTAGTCGTGGGAGAGACCCAGTACTTC. V is TRBV9 and J is TRBJ2-5; D gene unclear. V was shortened by 0 bases and J by 4 bases, with 7 bases between the two germline ends. This CDR3 region has 13 residues. Per germline, CDR1 SGDLS and CDR2 YYNGEE.

This sequence joins TRBV20-1 and TRBJ2-5; no firm D call. The CDR3 consists of 11 residues. V was shortened by 7 bases and J by 7 bases, with 13 bases between the two germline ends. Germline CDR1 and CDR2: DFQATT and SNEGSKA (reference sequence). For the CDR3, the DNA is TGCAGTGTTTTTACCCGTGGGACCCAGTACTTC. This encodes CSVFTRGTQYF.

This chain links TRBV5-1 with TRBJ2-1; no firm D call. The CDR3 is made up of 17 amino acids. Germline CDR1 reads SGHRS; CDR2 reads YFSETQ. Trimming left V 5 bases short and J 0 bases short, with 18 bases between. The CDR3 spells CASSPKWADISYNEQFF. For the CDR3, the DNA is TGCGCCAGCAGTCCGAAGTGGGCGGATATCTCCTACAATGAGCAGTTCTTC.

This clonotype has only a few counts. Here the CDR3 reads CASSLDRGVQPQHF. For the CDR3, the DNA is TGCGCCAGCAGCCTCGACAGGGGTGTTCAGCCCCAGCATTTT. This chain links TRBV5-1 with TRBJ1-5, with TRBD1 identical over 8 bases. V lost 4 bases, J lost 6 bases, and 6 bases stayed unmatched. Germline loops: CDR1 SGHRS, CDR2 YFSETQ. The CDR3 consists of 14 residues.

This clonotype has just a few counts. The DNA for the CDR3 is TGCAGCGGGGACAGGGTTGCTGAAGCTTTCTTT. Its protein is CSGDRVAEAFF. V is TRBV29-1 and J is TRBJ1-1; 9 bases agree with TRBD1. Germline CDR1 reads SQVTM; CDR2 reads ANQGSEA. The V and J ends lost 7 bases and 6 bases, in that order; junction bases with no gene match: 3. The CDR3 length is 11 residues.

This clonotype came up a few times. The rearrangement links TRBV7-9 to TRBJ2-3, with D hard to call. Trimming left V 4 bases short and J 7 bases short, with 9 bases between. The CDR3 runs to 12 residues. CDR1 and CDR2 from the germline V gene are SEHNR and FQNEAQ (reference sequence). This CDR3 reads CASSYDTYTQYF. In nucleotides, the CDR3 is TGTGCCAGCAGCTACGATACCTATACGCAGTATTTT.

This clonotype was seen a few times. The junction departs from the called germline gene at one end, perhaps through a read error. The chain couples TRBV12-3 or TRBV12-4 to TRBJ1-4, with TRBD1 as a possible D gene (5 bases). The CDR3 is 14 amino acids. Here the CDR3 reads CASSFPGTNEKLVF. In DNA form, the CDR3 reads TGTGCCAGCAGTTTCCCAGGGACGAATGAAAAACTGGTTTTT.

This clonotype was counted ten times or more. V usage is TRBV25-1 and J usage is TRBJ2-5; a possible D gene is TRBD2 (6 bases). CDR3 length: 14 residues. The germline gives CDR1 MGHDK, CDR2 SYGVNS. Trimming stripped 8 bases from V and 0 bases from J, with 13 bases between. This CDR3 is CASEDGGYQETQYF. CDR3 coding DNA: TGTGCCAGCGAAGACGGAGGGTACCAAGAGACCCAGTACTTC.

The chain has TRBV20-1 and TRBJ1-2; D is perhaps TRBD1 (5 bases). The CDR3 extends over 15 amino acids. Germline assignment: CDR1 DFQATT and CDR2 SNEGSKA (reference sequence). V was pared by 7 bases and J by 1 base, with 19 bases between. As DNA, the CDR3 is TGCAGTGTTAAGGACATCACGGCGGGTAACTATGGCTACACCTTC. Residues: CSVKDITAGNYGYTF.

The chain recombines TRBV6-5 with TRBJ2-7; no firm D call. CDR1 MNHEY and CDR2 SVGAGI come from the germline V gene. V gave up 4 bases and J gave up 0 bases, with 16 bases separating them. This CDR3 region has 16 residues. CDR3 region: CASSSHGQHHSYEQYF. The DNA for the CDR3 is TGTGCCAGCAGTTCCCACGGGCAGCACCACTCCTACGAGCAGTACTTC.

The CDR3 sequence is CATSDFAAWDTQYF. CDR3 nucleotide sequence: TGTGCCACCAGTGATTTTGCAGCTTGGGATACGCAGTATTTT. The chain employs TRBV24-1 and TRBJ2-3, with D uncertain. Germline CDR1 KGHDR, CDR2 SFDVKD. Trimming stripped 1 base from V and 6 bases from J, with 10 bases between. The CDR3 contains 14 residues.

This clonotype was detected a few times. The CDR3: CASSPGQGINTEAFF. As DNA, the CDR3 is TGTGCCAGCAGCCCGGGACAGGGGATTAACACTGAAGCTTTCTTT. The chain recombines TRBV5-8 with TRBJ1-1; TRBD1 agrees at 10 bases. This CDR3 has 15 residues. Trimming at V came to 4 bases and at J to 2 bases, leaving 5 bases not matched to a gene. Germline loops: CDR1 SGHTS, CDR2 YDEGEE.

V and J are TRBV12-3 or TRBV12-4 and TRBJ2-5; possibly TRBD2 for D (6 bases). The CDR3 spans 15 residues. V was shortened by 1 base and J by 5 bases, with 14 bases between the two germline ends. As DNA, the CDR3 is TGTGCCAGCAGTTTAGGTGGGGGGTCGGGCGAGACCCAGTACTTC. Protein sequence: CASSLGGGSGETQYF.